A single sample gave rise to the 14 T cell receptor beta chains below, sequenced in a study of chemoradiotherapy in HPV16-positive cancers. Assay: immunoSEQ multiplex PCR; the TCRdb copy retains only in-frame clones and omits some. The sample has 8,000 to 9,000 clones, 70% to 85% seen once; the top ten hold 8.5%. This specimen was acquired from a patient who underwent chemoradiotherapy. Receptors were obtained from a human donor with HPV-associated anogenital cancer.

The CDR3 DNA reads as TGTGCCAGCAGCATGGCAGGGGGCGGGTCGGCTAACTATGGCTACACCTTC. Translated: CASSMAGGGSANYGYTF. The chain employs TRBV7-2 and TRBJ1-2; 8 bases map to TRBD1. Trimming removed 5 bases from V and 0 bases from J; junction bases left unmatched: 11. Germline CDR1 and CDR2: SGHTA and FQGNSA. CDR3 size: 17 residues.

The count of this clone is one. CDR3 loop: CASSLKGMETQYF. The CDR3 DNA follows: TGCGCCAGCAGCTTAAAGGGGATGGAGACCCAGTACTTC. This chain uses TRBV5-1 with TRBJ2-5; D is perhaps TRBD1 (5 bases). Germline lookup yields CDR1 SGHRS and CDR2 YFSETQ. This CDR3 contains 13 residues. The V end was cut by 2 bases, the J end by 5 bases, with 10 bases between.

V is TRBV6-5 and J is TRBJ1-3, with a possible D match to TRBD1 (5 bases). Germline CDR1 reads MNHEY; CDR2 reads SVGAGI. The CDR3 contains 14 residues. Trimming took off 4 bases at V and 2 bases at J, with 9 bases between the two ends. This CDR3 reads CASSSGGAGNTIYF. The CDR3 bases are TGTGCCAGCAGTTCAGGAGGGGCTGGAAACACCATATATTTT.

This clone was seen a single time. This chain links TRBV2 with TRBJ2-3; TRBD1 is a possible D gene (5 bases). V was clipped by 2 bases and J by 0 bases, with 15 bases between them. Germline V gene sequence: CDR1 SNHLY, CDR2 FYNNEI. CDR3 size: 17 residues. The CDR3 DNA reads TGTGCCAGCAGTGAATCAAAGGGGATAACTAGCACAGATACGCAGTATTTT. The encoded protein is CASSESKGITSTDTQYF.

A few counts support this clone. This rearrangement joins TRBV28 to TRBJ1-4; possible D gene TRBD1, 5 bases. Per the germline V gene, CDR1 is MDHEN and CDR2 is SYDVKM. CDR3 length: 13 residues. V was pared by 7 bases and J by 4 bases, with 10 bases between. The CDR3 nucleotides are TGTGCCAGCAACACAGGAGATAATGAAAAACTGTTTTTT. It codes for CASNTGDNEKLFF.

This clone came up once. This sequence joins TRBV7-9 and TRBJ2-4; the match to TRBD2 covers 7 bases. The CDR3 is 15 residues long. Trimming took 4 bases from V and 3 from J; bases not matched to a gene: 6. CDR1 and CDR2 (germline): SEHNR, FQNEAQ (reference sequence). The CDR3 sequence: CASSSHGGSKNIQYF. The DNA for the CDR3 is TGTGCCAGCAGCTCCCACGGGGGGAGCAAAAACATTCAGTACTTC. The variable domain in full, with the rest retrieved from reference TRBV7-9 and TRBJ2-4, is DTGVSQNPRHKITKRGQNVTFRCDPISEHNRLYWYRQTLGQGPEFLTYFQNEAQLEKSRLLSDRFSAERPKGSFSTLEIQRTEQGDSAMYLCASSSHGGSKNIQYFGAGTRLSVL.

This clone was seen only a few times. The rearrangement joins TRBV28 to TRBJ2-1, with 7 positions matching TRBD1. From germline, CDR1 is MDHEN and CDR2 SYDVKM. The CDR3 sequence is 16 residues long. V dropped 4 bases and J dropped 3; count of bases not matched to a gene: 9. CDR3 in DNA: TGTGCCAGCAGTTACACTATGACAGGGTACTACAATGAGCAGTTCTTC. As protein: CASSYTMTGYYNEQFF.

The chain combines TRBV2 with TRBJ1-1; TRBD1 matches 8 bases. The CDR3 is made up of 14 amino acids. Germline lookup yields CDR1 SNHLY and CDR2 FYNNEI. Unmatched junction bases numbered 10, after V lost 7 bases and J lost 6 bases. The CDR3 DNA sequence: TGTGCCAGCATCGCCCAGGGGGCTTTGGCTGAAGCTTTCTTT. Translated, it gives CASIAQGALAEAFF.

This clone was detected only a few times. The chain joins TRBV18 to TRBJ1-2, with D possibly being TRBD1 (5 bases). Trimming took off 2 bases at V and 8 bases at J, with 15 bases between the two ends. From germline, CDR1 is KGHSH and CDR2 LQKENI. The CDR3 extends over 14 amino acids. DNA for the CDR3: TGTGCCAGCTCACCATCTCAAGGGGTAGAAGGCTACACCTTC. This encodes CASSPSQGVEGYTF. Full variable domain (remainder filled in from reference TRBV18 and TRBJ1-2): NAGVMQNPRHLVRRRGQEARLRCSPMKGHSHVYWYRQLPEEGLKFMVYLQKENIIDESGMPKERFSAEFPKEGPSILRIQQVVRGDSAAYFCASSPSQGVEGYTFGSGTRLTVV.

This clone has more than one count but fewer than ten. The chain employs TRBV11-2 and TRBJ2-7; 9 bases are shared with TRBD1. J lost 5 bases, V lost 1 base, and 6 bases had no gene match. Germline CDR1 and CDR2: SGHAT and FQNNGV. The CDR3 is 15 amino acids. The chain's CDR3 is CASSLGRTGEDEQYF. The CDR3 nucleotides are TGTGCCAGCAGCTTAGGCAGGACAGGGGAAGACGAGCAGTACTTC.

This chain joins TRBV5-5 and TRBJ2-5; D is ambiguous. Germline V gene lookup returns CDR1 SGHKS and CDR2 YYEKEE (reference sequence). This CDR3 region has 15 residues. The V end was cut by 6 bases, the J end by 2 bases, with 17 bases between. The CDR3 DNA reads as TGTGCCAGCATATTCCATGGGCTCGTTCAAGAGACCCAGTACTTC. Translation: CASIFHGLVQETQYF.

The chain uses TRBV5-1 and TRBJ1-2; maybe TRBD1 (5 bases). The CDR3 spans 15 residues. V lost 3 bases to trimming and J lost 4 bases, with 16 bases between them. Per the germline V gene, CDR1 is SGHRS and CDR2 is YFSETQ. Written as DNA, the CDR3 is TGCGCCAGCAGCTCCATGGCAGACAGTAGCTATGGCTACACCTTC. Translating it yields CASSSMADSSYGYTF.

The chain links TRBV5-1 to TRBJ2-2; 7 bases line up with TRBD1. CDR1 is SGHRS and CDR2 is YFSETQ in the germline V gene. The J segment lost 3 bases and the V segment lost 2 bases, leaving 4 bases of the junction unmatched. The CDR3 consists of 15 residues. The CDR3 DNA sequence: TGCGCCAGCAGCTTAAGGACAGGAGACACCGGGGAGCTGTTTTTT. Amino acid sequence: CASSLRTGDTGELFF.

This clone turned up a few times. V and J are TRBV27 and TRBJ1-1; TRBD1 is a possible D gene (5 bases). The V gene lost 3 bases and the J gene lost 4 bases, with 12 bases spanning the gap. Germline loops: CDR1 MNHEY, CDR2 SMNVEV (reference sequence). The CDR3 has 14 amino acids. As DNA, the CDR3 is TGTGCCAGCAGTTTCTCAGGGTCAGGCACTGAAGCTTTCTTT. It translates to CASSFSGSGTEAFF.